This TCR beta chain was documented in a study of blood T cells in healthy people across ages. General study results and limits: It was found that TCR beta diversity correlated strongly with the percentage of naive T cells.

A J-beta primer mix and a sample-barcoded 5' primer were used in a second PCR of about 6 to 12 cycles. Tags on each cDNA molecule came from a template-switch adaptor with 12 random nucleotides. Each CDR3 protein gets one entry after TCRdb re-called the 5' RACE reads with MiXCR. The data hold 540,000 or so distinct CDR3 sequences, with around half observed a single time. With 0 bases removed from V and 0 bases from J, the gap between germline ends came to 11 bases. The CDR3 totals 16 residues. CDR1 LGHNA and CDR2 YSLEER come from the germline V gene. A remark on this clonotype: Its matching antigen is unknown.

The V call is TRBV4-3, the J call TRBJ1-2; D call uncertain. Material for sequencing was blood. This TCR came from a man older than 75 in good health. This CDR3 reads CASSQEVFISNYGYTF. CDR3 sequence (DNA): TGCGCCAGCAGCCAAGAGGTTTTCATCTCTAACTATGGCTACACCTTC.